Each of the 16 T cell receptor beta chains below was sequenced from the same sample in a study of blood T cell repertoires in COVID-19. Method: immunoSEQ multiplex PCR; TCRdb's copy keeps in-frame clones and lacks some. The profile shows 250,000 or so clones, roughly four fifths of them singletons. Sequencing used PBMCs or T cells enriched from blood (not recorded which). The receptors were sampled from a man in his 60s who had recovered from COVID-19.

The DNA for the CDR3 is TGTGCCAGCAGTCGGTCTTACGAAACTGAAGCTTTCTTT. Its translation is CASSRSYETEAFF. The chain joins TRBV6-5 to TRBJ1-1; D not resolved. This CDR3 is built from 13 residues. Germline V lookup: CDR1 MNHEY, CDR2 SVGAGI. Trimming pared 5 bases from V and 5 bases from J, leaving 12 bases between.

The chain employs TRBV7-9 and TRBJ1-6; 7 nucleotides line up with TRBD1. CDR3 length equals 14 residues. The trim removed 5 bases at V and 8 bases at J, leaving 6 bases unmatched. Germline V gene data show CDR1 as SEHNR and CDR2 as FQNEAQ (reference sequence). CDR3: CASSLTGVDSPLHF. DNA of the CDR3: TGTGCCAGCAGCCTCACAGGGGTGGATTCACCCCTCCACTTT. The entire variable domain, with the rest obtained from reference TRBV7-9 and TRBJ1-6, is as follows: DTGVSQNPRHKITKRGQNVTFRCDPISEHNRLYWYRQTLGQGPEFLTYFQNEAQLEKSRLLSDRFSAERPKGSFSTLEIQRTEQGDSAMYLCASSLTGVDSPLHFGNGTRLTVT.

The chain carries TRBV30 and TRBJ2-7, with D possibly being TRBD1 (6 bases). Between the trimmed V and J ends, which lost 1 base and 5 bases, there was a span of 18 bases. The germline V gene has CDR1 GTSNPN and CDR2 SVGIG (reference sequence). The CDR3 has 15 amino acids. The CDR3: CAWSGLGQGTDEQYF. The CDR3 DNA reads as TGTGCCTGGAGTGGCCTGGGGCAGGGGACCGACGAGCAGTACTTC.

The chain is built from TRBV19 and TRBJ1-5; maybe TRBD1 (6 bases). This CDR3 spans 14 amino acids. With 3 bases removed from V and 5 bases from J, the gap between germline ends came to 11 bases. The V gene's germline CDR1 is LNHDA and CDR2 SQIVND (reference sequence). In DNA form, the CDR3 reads TGTGCCAGTAGTATTGGGACACAGTATCAGCCCCAGCATTTT. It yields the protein CASSIGTQYQPQHF.

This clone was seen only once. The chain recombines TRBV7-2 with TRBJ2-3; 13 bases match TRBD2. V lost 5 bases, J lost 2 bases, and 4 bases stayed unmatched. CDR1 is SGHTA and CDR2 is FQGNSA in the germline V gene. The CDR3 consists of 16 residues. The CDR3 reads CASSRGTSGVTDTQYF. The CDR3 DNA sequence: TGTGCCAGCAGCCGCGGGACTAGCGGGGTCACAGATACGCAGTATTTT. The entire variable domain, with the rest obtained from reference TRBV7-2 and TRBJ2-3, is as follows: GAGVSQSPSNKVTEKGKDVELRCDPISGHTALYWYRQSLGQGLEFLIYFQGNSAPDKSGLPSDRFSAERTGGSVSTLTIQRTQQEDSAVYLCASSRGTSGVTDTQYFGPGTRLTVL.

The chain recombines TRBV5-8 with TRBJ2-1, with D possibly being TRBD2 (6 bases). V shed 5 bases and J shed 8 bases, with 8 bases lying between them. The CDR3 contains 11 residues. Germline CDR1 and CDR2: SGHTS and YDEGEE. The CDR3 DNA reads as TGTGCCAGCAGGCTAGCGTATGAGCAGTTCTTC. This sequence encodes CASRLAYEQFF.

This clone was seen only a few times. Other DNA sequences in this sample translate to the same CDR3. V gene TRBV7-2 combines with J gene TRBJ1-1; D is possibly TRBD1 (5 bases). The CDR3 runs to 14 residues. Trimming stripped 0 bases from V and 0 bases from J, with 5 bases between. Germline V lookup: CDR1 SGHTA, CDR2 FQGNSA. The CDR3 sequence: CASSLATVNTEAFF. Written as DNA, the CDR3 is TGTGCCAGCAGCTTAGCGACAGTGAACACTGAAGCTTTCTTT.

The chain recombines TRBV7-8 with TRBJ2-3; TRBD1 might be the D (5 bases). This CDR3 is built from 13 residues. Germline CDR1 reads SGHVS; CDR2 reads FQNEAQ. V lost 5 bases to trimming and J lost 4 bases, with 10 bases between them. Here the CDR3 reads CASSPRGPDTQYF. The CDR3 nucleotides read TGTGCCAGCAGCCCAAGGGGTCCAGATACGCAGTATTTT.

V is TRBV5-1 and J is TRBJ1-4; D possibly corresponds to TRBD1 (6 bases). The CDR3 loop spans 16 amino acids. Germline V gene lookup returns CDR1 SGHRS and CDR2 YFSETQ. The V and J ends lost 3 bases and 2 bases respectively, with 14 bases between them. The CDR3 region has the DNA TGCGCCAGCAGCTCCCTCACAGGGTCTACTAATGAAAAACTGTTTTTT. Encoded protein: CASSSLTGSTNEKLFF.

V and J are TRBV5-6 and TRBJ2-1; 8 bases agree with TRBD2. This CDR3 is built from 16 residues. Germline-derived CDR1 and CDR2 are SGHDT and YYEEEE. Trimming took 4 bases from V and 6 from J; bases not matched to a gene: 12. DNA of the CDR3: TGTGCCAGCAGCGGACAAACGGGGGGGCCCCGCAATGAGCAGTTCTTC. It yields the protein CASSGQTGGPRNEQFF.

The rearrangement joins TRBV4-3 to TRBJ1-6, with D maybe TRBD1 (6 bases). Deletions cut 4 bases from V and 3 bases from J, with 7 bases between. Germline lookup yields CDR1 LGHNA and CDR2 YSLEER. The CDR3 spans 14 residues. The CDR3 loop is CASSRQVYNSPLHF. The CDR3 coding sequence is TGCGCCAGCAGCCGACAGGTCTATAATTCACCCCTCCACTTT.

CDR3 DNA sequence: TGTGCCAGCAGCTATTCGGGACACCGCACAGATACGCAGTATTTT. Protein product: CASSYSGHRTDTQYF. V gene TRBV7-9 combines with J gene TRBJ2-3, with a weak D call TRBD1 (6 bases). The germline V and J ends were trimmed by 4 bases and 1 base, with 12 bases remaining between them. Germline CDR1 is SEHNR and CDR2 is FQNEAQ (reference sequence). The CDR3 runs 15 residues.

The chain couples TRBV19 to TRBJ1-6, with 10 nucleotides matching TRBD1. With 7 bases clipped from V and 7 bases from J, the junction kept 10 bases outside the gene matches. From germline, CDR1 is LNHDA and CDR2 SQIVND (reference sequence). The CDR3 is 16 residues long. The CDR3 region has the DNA TGTGCCAGTACCAAAGGGGGGGACAGGGGAAATTCACCCCTCCACTTT. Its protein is CASTKGGDRGNSPLHF.

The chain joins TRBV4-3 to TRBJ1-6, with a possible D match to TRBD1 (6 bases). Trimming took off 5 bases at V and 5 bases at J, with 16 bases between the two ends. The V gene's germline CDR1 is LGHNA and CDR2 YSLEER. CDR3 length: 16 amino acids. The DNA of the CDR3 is TGCGCCAGCAGCTCACATTTACAGGGTGATAATTCACCCCTCCACTTT. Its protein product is CASSSHLQGDNSPLHF.

CDR3 coding DNA: TGTGCCAGCAGTGAAGCGGGGGCCGACAATCAGCCCCAGCATTTT. Translating it yields CASSEAGADNQPQHF. The chain links TRBV6-1 to TRBJ1-5, with D perhaps matching TRBD1 (6 bases). Germline V gives CDR1 MNHNS, CDR2 SASEGT. The CDR3 extends over 15 amino acids. The germline V and J ends were trimmed by 0 bases and 3 bases, with 9 bases remaining between them.

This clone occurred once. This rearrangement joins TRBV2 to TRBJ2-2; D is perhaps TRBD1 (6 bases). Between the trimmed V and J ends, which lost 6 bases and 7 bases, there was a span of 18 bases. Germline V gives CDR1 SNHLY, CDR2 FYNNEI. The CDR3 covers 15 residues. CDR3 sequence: CASSPGHLLIGELFF. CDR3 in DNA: TGTGCCAGCAGCCCGGGACACCTTTTGATCGGGGAGCTGTTTTTT.